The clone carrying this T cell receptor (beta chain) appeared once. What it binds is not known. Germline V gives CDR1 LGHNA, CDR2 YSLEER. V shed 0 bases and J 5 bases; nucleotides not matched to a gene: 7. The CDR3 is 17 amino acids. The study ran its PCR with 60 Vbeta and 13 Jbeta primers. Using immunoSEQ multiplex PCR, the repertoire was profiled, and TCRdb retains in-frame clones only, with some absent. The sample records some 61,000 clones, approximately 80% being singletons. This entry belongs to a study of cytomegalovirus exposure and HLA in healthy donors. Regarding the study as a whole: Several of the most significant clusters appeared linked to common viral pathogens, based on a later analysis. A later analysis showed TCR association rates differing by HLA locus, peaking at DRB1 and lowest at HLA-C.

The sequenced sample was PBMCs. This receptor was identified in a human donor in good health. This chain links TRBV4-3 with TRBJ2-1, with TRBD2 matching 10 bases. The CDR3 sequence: CASSQDASGGADNEQFF. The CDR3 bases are TGCGCCAGCAGCCAAGATGCCAGCGGGGGGGCGGACAATGAGCAGTTCTTC.